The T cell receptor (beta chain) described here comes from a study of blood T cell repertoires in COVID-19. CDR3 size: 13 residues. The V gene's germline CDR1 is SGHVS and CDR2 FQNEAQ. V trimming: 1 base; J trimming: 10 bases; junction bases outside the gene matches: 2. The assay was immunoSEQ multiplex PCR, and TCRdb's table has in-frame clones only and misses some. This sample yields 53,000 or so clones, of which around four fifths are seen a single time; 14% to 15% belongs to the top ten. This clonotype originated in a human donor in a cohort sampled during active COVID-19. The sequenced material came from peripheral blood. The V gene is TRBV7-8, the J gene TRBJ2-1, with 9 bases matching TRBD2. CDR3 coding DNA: TGTGCCAGCAGCTTAGATGGACTAGCGGAGCAGTTCTTC. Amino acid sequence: CASSLDGLAEQFF. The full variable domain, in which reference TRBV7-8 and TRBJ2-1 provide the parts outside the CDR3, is GAGVSQSPRYKVAKRGQDVALRCDPISGHVSLFWYQQALGQGPEFLTYFQNEAQLDKSGLPSDRFFAERPEGSVSTLKIQRTQQEDSAVYLCASSLDGLAEQFFGPGTRLTVL.